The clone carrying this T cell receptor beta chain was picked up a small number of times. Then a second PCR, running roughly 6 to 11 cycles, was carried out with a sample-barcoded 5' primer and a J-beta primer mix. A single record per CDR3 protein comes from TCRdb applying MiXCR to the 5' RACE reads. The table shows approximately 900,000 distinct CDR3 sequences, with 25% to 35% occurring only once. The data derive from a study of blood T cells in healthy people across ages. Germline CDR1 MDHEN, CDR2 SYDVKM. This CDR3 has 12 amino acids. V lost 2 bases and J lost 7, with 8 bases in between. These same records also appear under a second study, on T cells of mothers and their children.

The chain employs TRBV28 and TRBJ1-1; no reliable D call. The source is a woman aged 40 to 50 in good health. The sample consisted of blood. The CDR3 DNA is TGTGCCAGCAGTTTACCCGACTTTGAAGCTTTCTTT. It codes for CASSLPDFEAFF.